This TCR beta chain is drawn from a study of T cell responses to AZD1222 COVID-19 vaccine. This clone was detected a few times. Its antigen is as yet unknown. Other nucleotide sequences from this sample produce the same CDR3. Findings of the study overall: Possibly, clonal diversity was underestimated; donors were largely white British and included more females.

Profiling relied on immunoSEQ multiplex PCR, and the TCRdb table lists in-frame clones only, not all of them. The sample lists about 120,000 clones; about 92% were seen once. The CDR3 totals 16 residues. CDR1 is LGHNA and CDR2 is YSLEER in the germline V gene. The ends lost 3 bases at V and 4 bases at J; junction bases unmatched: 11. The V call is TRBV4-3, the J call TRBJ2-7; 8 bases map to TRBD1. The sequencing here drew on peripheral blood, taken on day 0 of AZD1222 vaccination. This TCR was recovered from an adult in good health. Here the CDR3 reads CASSQGPGTGVYEQYF. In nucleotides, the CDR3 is TGCGCCAGCAGCCAGGGACCCGGGACAGGAGTTTACGAGCAGTACTTC.